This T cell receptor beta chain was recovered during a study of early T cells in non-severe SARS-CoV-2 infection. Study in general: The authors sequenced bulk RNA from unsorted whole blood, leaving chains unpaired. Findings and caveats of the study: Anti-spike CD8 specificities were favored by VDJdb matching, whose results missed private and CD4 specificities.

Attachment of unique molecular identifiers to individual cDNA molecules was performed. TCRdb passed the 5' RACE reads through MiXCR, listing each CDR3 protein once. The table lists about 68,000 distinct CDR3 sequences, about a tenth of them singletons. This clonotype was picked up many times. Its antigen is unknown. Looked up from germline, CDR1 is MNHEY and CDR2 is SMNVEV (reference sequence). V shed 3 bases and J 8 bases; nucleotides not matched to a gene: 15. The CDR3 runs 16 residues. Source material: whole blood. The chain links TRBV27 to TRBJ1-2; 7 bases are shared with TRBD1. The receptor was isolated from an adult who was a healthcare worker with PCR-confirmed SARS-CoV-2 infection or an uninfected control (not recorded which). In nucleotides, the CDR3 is TGTGCCAGCAGTTTCTCTCCGGGACAGTATTTGAACGGCTACACCTTC. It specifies CASSFSPGQYLNGYTF.